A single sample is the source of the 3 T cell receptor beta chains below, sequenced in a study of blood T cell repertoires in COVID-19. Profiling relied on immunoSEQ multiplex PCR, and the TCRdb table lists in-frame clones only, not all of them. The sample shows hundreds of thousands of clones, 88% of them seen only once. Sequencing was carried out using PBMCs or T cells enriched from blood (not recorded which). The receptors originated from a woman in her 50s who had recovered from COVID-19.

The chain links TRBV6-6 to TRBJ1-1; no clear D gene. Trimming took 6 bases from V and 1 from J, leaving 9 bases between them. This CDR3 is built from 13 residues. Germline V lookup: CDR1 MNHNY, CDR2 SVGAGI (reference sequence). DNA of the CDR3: TGTGCCAGCAGATTTGTACAGAACACTGAAGCTTTCTTT. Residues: CASRFVQNTEAFF.

The CDR3 is CASSKPDSLNQPQHF. In DNA, the CDR3 is TGTGCCAGCAGTAAGCCCGACAGCCTCAATCAGCCCCAGCATTTT. The chain joins TRBV2 to TRBJ1-5, with a possible D match to TRBD1 (5 bases). Germline CDR1 and CDR2: SNHLY and FYNNEI. This CDR3 comprises 15 residues. Between the trimmed V and J ends, which lost 5 bases and 3 bases, there was a span of 14 bases.

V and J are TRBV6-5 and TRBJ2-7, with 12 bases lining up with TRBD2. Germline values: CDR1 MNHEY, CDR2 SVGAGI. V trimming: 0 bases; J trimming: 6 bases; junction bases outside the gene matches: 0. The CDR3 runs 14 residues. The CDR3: CASSYSTSGSEQYF. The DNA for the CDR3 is TGTGCCAGCAGTTACTCGACTAGCGGGAGCGAGCAGTACTTC.